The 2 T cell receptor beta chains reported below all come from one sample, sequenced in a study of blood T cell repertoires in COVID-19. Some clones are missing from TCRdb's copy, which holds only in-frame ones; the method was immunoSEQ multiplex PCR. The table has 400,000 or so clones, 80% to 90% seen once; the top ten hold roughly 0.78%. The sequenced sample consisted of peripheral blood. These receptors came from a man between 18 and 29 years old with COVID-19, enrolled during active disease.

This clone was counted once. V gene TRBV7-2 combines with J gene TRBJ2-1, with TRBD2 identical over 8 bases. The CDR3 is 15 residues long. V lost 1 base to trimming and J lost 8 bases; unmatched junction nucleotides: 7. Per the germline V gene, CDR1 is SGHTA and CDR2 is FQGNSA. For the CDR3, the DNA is TGTGCCAGCAGCTTAGTAGGCGGGAGGAAGGATGAGCAGTTCTTC. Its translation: CASSLVGGRKDEQFF.

The CDR3 sequence is CATNPGLAFYEQYF. CDR3 nucleotide sequence: TGTGCCACAAATCCGGGACTAGCGTTCTACGAGCAGTACTTC. The rearrangement links TRBV6-5 to TRBJ2-7; TRBD2 aligns across 10 bases. Germline V gives CDR1 MNHEY, CDR2 SVGAGI. Germline trimming cut 10 bases from V and 3 bases from J; bases unmatched to any gene: 9. The CDR3 has 14 residues.